Presented here are 9 T cell receptor beta chains from one specimen sequenced in a study of tumor-infiltrating lymphocytes in primary liver carcinoma. TCR beta cDNA was made from approximately 500 ng total RNA with a constant-region primer. The TCR beta library was amplified through three nested multiplex PCR rounds in a modified ARM-PCR procedure. Rounds one and two of PCR, each of 10 cycles, were primed with TRBV1-TRBV30 forward primers and a C-beta reverse primer. TCRdb reprocessed the multiplex PCR reads via MiXCR and lists one record per CDR3 protein. The table lists 300,000 to 400,000 distinct CDR3 sequences, about 65% of them singletons, with about 6.5% in the top ten. Germline DNA was also extracted, with blood RNA taken from unsorted whole blood. The sequenced sample consisted of peripheral blood. Receptor source: a man aged 35-49 years with primary liver carcinoma and hepatitis B virus infection.

Of note for this clonotype: A read error may be the cause here, since a much bigger clone is one base away. The chain is built from TRBV11-2 and TRBJ2-7, with TRBD1 identical over 7 bases. The CDR3 has 14 amino acids. The germline CDR1 and CDR2 sequences are SGHAT and FQNNGV. The DNA for the CDR3 is TGTGCCAGCAGCTTAGACAGGGGGTGCTACGAGCGGTACTTC. Translation: CASSLDRGCYERYF.

This clonotype was seen more than once but under ten times. The chain combines TRBV6-5 with TRBJ2-7; D ambiguous. V dropped 2 bases and J dropped 6 bases, with 2 bases sitting between them. Germline CDR1 reads MNHEY; CDR2 reads SVGAGI. There are 10 residues in the CDR3. CDR3 bases: TGTGCCAGCAGTTACCCCGAGCAGTACTTC. It yields the protein CASSYPEQYF.

Points on this clonotype: Here the CDR3 omits its conserved ending phenylalanine or tryptophan, so a read error is the likely source. This chain links TRBV11-2 with TRBJ2-5; the D is unclear. The CDR3 totals 17 residues. CDR1 is SGHAT, CDR2 FQNNGV, per germline. The CDR3 region is CASSLVRVYGFQKTQYY. The CDR3 region has the DNA TGTGCCAGCAGCCTAGTAAGGGTTTACGGTTTCCAAAAGACCCAGTACTAC.

Turning to this clonotype: This CDR3 is missing its conserved last phenylalanine or tryptophan, likely due to a read error. V usage is TRBV10-3 and J usage is TRBJ2-3; TRBD2 agrees at 10 bases. This CDR3 is built from 15 residues. Unmatched junction bases numbered 6, after V lost 5 bases and J lost 4 bases. Germline loops: CDR1 ENHRY, CDR2 SYGVKD. The CDR3 here is CAISYSAGGPDTQYL. The CDR3 coding sequence is TGTGCCATCAGTTATTCAGCGGGAGGGCCAGATACGCAGTATTTA.

On this clonotype: Given a much more abundant clone one base away, this may be a read error. This chain links TRBV6-1 with TRBJ2-3; D possibly corresponds to TRBD1 (5 bases). The CDR3 contains 15 residues. CDR1 MNHNS and CDR2 SASEGT come from the germline V gene. The V and J ends lost 2 bases and 6 bases respectively, with 15 bases between them. CDR3 DNA sequence: TGTGCCAGCAGTGAAAGTGTTACAGGAAGTGATACGCAGTATTTT. Translated: CASSESVTGSDTQYF.

As concerns this clonotype: Mismatch with germline at one junction end may stem from a read error. The chain carries TRBV11-2 and TRBJ2-3; 14 nucleotides align to TRBD2. Germline V gene lookup returns CDR1 SGHAT and CDR2 FQNNGV. The CDR3 covers 16 residues. As DNA, the CDR3 is TGTGCCAGCAGTTCAGGACTAGCGGGAGGCACAAATACGCAGTATTTT. Translating it yields CASSSGLAGGTNTQYF.

The chain uses TRBV30 and TRBJ2-1; 8 nucleotides line up with TRBD2. The germline CDR1 and CDR2 sequences are GTSNPN and SVGIG (reference sequence). V lost 0 bases, J lost 8 bases, and 12 bases stayed unmatched. The CDR3 extends over 16 amino acids. CDR3 protein: CAWSVQTMTSVDEQFF. As DNA, the CDR3 is TGTGCCTGGAGTGTACAGACTATGACTAGCGTCGATGAGCAGTTCTTC.

On this clonotype itself: The DNA is omitted, as the CDR3 cannot be located on it reliably, and the CDR3 follows TCRdb's listing. The chain is built from TRBV6-2 or TRBV6-3 and TRBJ2-5; TRBD1 is the table's D call, not checked against the DNA. Germline CDR1 reads MNHEY; CDR2 reads SVGEGT. The CDR3 comprises 15 residues, both ends counted. The CDR3 spells CASRVGQGISETQYF.

Remarks on this clonotype: The junction departs from germline at one end; a sequencing error may be responsible. The chain joins TRBV11-2 to TRBJ2-2, with 8 bases that match TRBD2. CDR3 length equals 14 residues. The germline gives CDR1 SGHAT, CDR2 FQNNGV. CDR3 region: CVSSLLADTGELFF. CDR3 DNA sequence: TGTGTCAGCAGCTTACTAGCGGACACCGGGGAGCTCTTTTTT.